This TCR beta chain came from a study of T-cell reconstitution after alpha-beta-depleted transplantation in children. Notes on the study in general: From newly produced T cells came most of the T-cell counts and diversity one year after transplant. Some patients' high day-60 TCRbeta diversity was attributed to recipient cells surviving conditioning. The study reportedly traced alpha-beta T cells about two months after transplant to several hundred expanded graft clones.

Losses at the gene ends were 0 bases for V and 0 bases for J; bases not matched to a gene: 11. Per germline, CDR1 SGHKS and CDR2 YYEKEE (reference sequence). The CDR3 sequence is 18 residues long. Unique molecular identifiers were incorporated when the TCRbeta library was constructed. TCRdb recomputed calls from the PCR reads with MiXCR, one row per CDR3 protein. This repertoire shows 670,000 or so distinct CDR3 sequences, roughly 13% found once; its top ten account for around 0.8%. Concerning this clonotype: Its antigen is as yet unknown.

This rearrangement joins TRBV5-5 to TRBJ1-1; the match to TRBD1 covers 7 bases. The specimen comprised PBMCs, sampled before TCRalphabeta/CD19-depleted stem cell transplant. This sequence was found in a girl aged 2 to 9 with congenital amegakaryocytic thrombocytopenia, due to receive a stem cell transplant. The CDR3 here is CASSLEGRGKSMNTEAFF. CDR3 sequence (DNA): TGTGCCAGCAGCTTGGAGGGCAGGGGGAAGAGCATGAACACTGAAGCTTTCTTT.